Each of the 20 T cell receptor beta chains below was sequenced from the same sample in a study of T-cell reconstitution after alpha-beta-depleted transplantation in children. Unique molecular identifiers were incorporated into the prepared TCRbeta library. TCRdb re-called the PCR reads through MiXCR, storing one row per CDR3 protein. The data hold around 670,000 distinct CDR3 sequences, with roughly 13% observed a single time. This material consisted of PBMCs, taken before TCRalphabeta/CD19-depleted stem cell transplant. The receptors here all came from a girl between 2 and 10 years old with congenital amegakaryocytic thrombocytopenia, due to receive a stem cell transplant.

This clonotype was observed a handful of times. The rearrangement links TRBV5-1 to TRBJ2-2; D is unresolved. Per the germline V gene, CDR1 is SGHRS and CDR2 is YFSETQ. The CDR3 consists of 16 residues. Trimming removed 5 bases at V and 1 base at J, with 15 bases between. The chain's CDR3 is CASRSLTTQNTGELFF. CDR3 bases: TGCGCCAGCAGGTCCCTCACCACACAGAACACCGGGGAGCTGTTTTTT.

This clonotype was recorded many times. The V call is TRBV29-1, the J call TRBJ2-5; no clear D. This CDR3 has 13 amino acids. Trimming pared 5 bases from V and 0 bases from J, leaving 10 bases between. Germline lookup yields CDR1 SQVTM and CDR2 ANQGSEA. Written as DNA, the CDR3 is TGCAGCGTTCTCCCCCGGGACCAAGAGACCCAGTACTTC. This gives the protein CSVLPRDQETQYF.

This clonotype was recorded a few times. This rearrangement joins TRBV12-3 or TRBV12-4 to TRBJ1-2; D may be TRBD1 (6 bases). V lost 7 bases to trimming and J lost 4 bases, with 19 bases between them. The CDR3 is 15 residues long. The chain's CDR3 is CASIPSLTGPYGYTF. The CDR3 DNA reads as TGTGCCAGCATTCCATCTCTGACAGGCCCCTATGGCTACACCTTC.

This clonotype has at least ten counts. This rearrangement joins TRBV12-3 or TRBV12-4 to TRBJ2-3; D possibly corresponds to TRBD2 (5 bases). The V end lost 8 bases, the J end lost 9 bases, and 18 bases lay between the germline ends. CDR3 length: 13 amino acids. CDR3 in amino acids: CASLRIGSGTQYF. In DNA form, the CDR3 reads TGTGCCAGCCTTAGGATCGGGTCGGGAACGCAGTATTTT.

This clonotype turned up a few times. The chain couples TRBV7-2 to TRBJ1-4; tentatively, D is TRBD1 (6 bases). CDR1 is SGHTA, CDR2 FQGNSA, per germline. V lost 5 bases and J 1 base, leaving 14 bases between the germline ends. The CDR3 length is 16 residues. The CDR3 is CASSPPKGGTNEKLFF. DNA of the CDR3: TGTGCCAGCAGCCCCCCAAAGGGGGGAACTAATGAAAAACTGTTTTTT. The variable domain in full, completed from reference TRBV7-2 and TRBJ1-4, reads GAGVSQSPSNKVTEKGKDVELRCDPISGHTALYWYRQSLGQGLEFLIYFQGNSAPDKSGLPSDRFSAERTGGSVSTLTIQRTQQEDSAVYLCASSPPKGGTNEKLFFGSGTQLSVL.

This clonotype has just one count. A much larger clone lies one base from this, so it may be a read error. V and J are TRBV25-1 and TRBJ1-2; D ambiguous. Per the germline V gene, CDR1 is MGHDK and CDR2 is SYGVNS. CDR3 length: 10 residues. CDR3 bases: TGTGCCACACAGCACAATGGCCACACCTTC. As protein: CATQHNGHTF.

This clonotype was seen at least ten times. V gene TRBV10-3 combines with J gene TRBJ2-1, with D uncertain. Trimming pared 3 bases from V and 9 bases from J, leaving 9 bases between. This CDR3 contains 12 residues. The V gene's germline CDR1 is ENHRY and CDR2 SYGVKD. The CDR3 region is CAISEGSTEQFF. Written as DNA, the CDR3 is TGTGCCATCAGTGAAGGATCGACTGAGCAGTTCTTC.

This clonotype was seen more than once but under ten times. The gene calls are TRBV27 and TRBJ2-5, with D possibly TRBD1 on 6 matching bases. Between the trimmed V and J ends, which lost 4 bases and 4 bases, there was a span of 13 bases. This CDR3 has 14 residues. Germline V gene sequence: CDR1 MNHEY, CDR2 SMNVEV (reference sequence). CDR3 sequence reads: CASSSRQEGETQYF. CDR3 nucleotide sequence: TGTGCCAGCAGTTCCCGACAGGAAGGAGAGACCCAGTACTTC.

This clonotype has at least ten counts. The V and J genes are TRBV6-5 and TRBJ2-1, with 10 bases lining up with TRBD2. From germline, CDR1 is MNHEY and CDR2 SVGAGI. V lost 6 bases, J lost 5 bases, and 19 bases stayed unmatched. The CDR3 has 19 amino acids. CDR3 bases: TGTGCCAGCAGCTACGTTTCGATGGCTAGCGGGAGTAGGCACAATGAGCAGTTCTTC. Translating gives CASSYVSMASGSRHNEQFF.

This clonotype was picked up a small number of times. The gene calls are TRBV20-1 and TRBJ2-7; 7 bases align to TRBD1. V shed 6 bases and J 2 bases; nucleotides not matched to a gene: 13. Germline CDR1 reads DFQATT; CDR2 reads SNEGSKA (reference sequence). The CDR3 length is 15 residues. In DNA, the CDR3 is TGCAGTGCCTATCCCCTCAGGGGGAGTCCCTACGAGCAGTACTTC. It codes for CSAYPLRGSPYEQYF.

This clonotype was recorded many times. The gene calls are TRBV5-1 and TRBJ2-7; weak D call: TRBD1 (6 bases). V shed 5 bases and J shed 1 base, with 16 bases lying between them. This CDR3 comprises 15 residues. Germline-derived CDR1 and CDR2 are SGHRS and YFSETQ. CDR3 in DNA: TGCGCCAGCAGGCTACATCGGGACACATCCTACGAGCAGTACTTC. This gives the protein CASRLHRDTSYEQYF.

This rearrangement joins TRBV19 to TRBJ2-2, with TRBD2 identical over 7 bases. The CDR3 runs to 15 residues. V trimming: 4 bases; J trimming: 2 bases; junction bases outside the gene matches: 4. CDR1 is LNHDA and CDR2 is SQIVND in the germline V gene (reference sequence). Here the CDR3 DNA reads TGTGCCAGTAGTAGGACTAGGATAAACACCGGGGAGCTGTTTTTT. Translated: CASSRTRINTGELFF.

Many counts were recorded for this clonotype. Here the CDR3 DNA reads TGTGCCAGCAGCGATGAATCGGGAGGCCCCCAGCATTTT. Translated: CASSDESGGPQHF. The rearrangement links TRBV3-1 to TRBJ1-5; D remains unclear. The CDR3 is 13 amino acids. V was clipped by 5 bases and J by 10 bases, with 15 bases between them. Germline V CDR1 and CDR2: LGHDT, YNNKEL (reference sequence).

The chain links TRBV5-1 to TRBJ2-7; D gene uncertain. V lost 4 bases and J 0 bases, leaving 20 bases between the germline ends. The germline V gene has CDR1 SGHRS and CDR2 YFSETQ. CDR3 length equals 17 residues. CDR3 sequence: CASSRLAGPMSSYEQYF. CDR3 nucleotides: TGCGCCAGCAGCAGATTGGCCGGACCCATGAGCTCCTACGAGCAGTACTTC.

This clonotype has more than one count but fewer than ten. As DNA, the CDR3 is TGCGCCAGCAGCTTTGACGGTTACTCCTACAATGAGCAGTTCTTC. Translation gives CASSFDGYSYNEQFF. V is TRBV5-1 and J is TRBJ2-1; unclear D gene. Germline-derived CDR1 and CDR2 are SGHRS and YFSETQ. Trimming removed 2 bases at V and 0 bases at J, with 9 bases between. This CDR3 has 15 amino acids.

This sequence joins TRBV4-1 and TRBJ2-1, with D perhaps matching TRBD1 (6 bases). The CDR3 runs to 15 residues. Germline values: CDR1 MGHRA, CDR2 YSYEKL. Trimming removed 4 bases from V and 8 bases from J, with 18 bases in between. For the CDR3, the DNA is TGCGCCAGCAGCCCCGGACAGCCTCCGAAACATGAGCAGTTCTTC. It codes for CASSPGQPPKHEQFF.

As for this clonotype: One end of the junction varies from germline; a read error may be responsible. In nucleotides, the CDR3 is TGTGCCACCAGCAGGACCAGGGGGCGCAACCTCTACAAGCAGTACTTC. It yields the protein CATSRTRGRNLYKQYF. The chain is built from TRBV15 and TRBJ2-7, with 8 bases that match TRBD1. Germline-derived CDR1 and CDR2 are LNHNV and YYDKDF (reference sequence). The CDR3 has 16 residues.

This clonotype was found many times. This chain links TRBV5-5 with TRBJ1-2, with 8 bases that match TRBD1. The germline CDR1 and CDR2 sequences are SGHKS and YYEKEE (reference sequence). The CDR3 covers 17 residues. Germline trimming cut 0 bases from V and 7 bases from J; bases unmatched to any gene: 14. The CDR3 DNA reads as TGTGCCAGCAGCTTGGCTTTTGACAGGGGCCTCCTTTTTGGCTACACCTTC. Protein sequence: CASSLAFDRGLLFGYTF.

This clonotype appeared many times. This chain joins TRBV29-1 and TRBJ2-1, with TRBD1 as a possible D gene (6 bases). The CDR3 is 14 amino acids. V lost 4 bases, J lost 5 bases, and 15 bases lay in between. The germline V gene has CDR1 SQVTM and CDR2 ANQGSEA. CDR3 protein: CSVVFRGRNNEQFF. The CDR3 DNA follows: TGCAGCGTTGTGTTCAGGGGTCGTAACAATGAGCAGTTCTTC.

This clonotype was detected many times. The chain carries TRBV29-1 and TRBJ2-1; D may be TRBD2 (5 bases). Trimming left V 8 bases short and J 5 bases short, with 25 bases between. Germline V gene data show CDR1 as SQVTM and CDR2 as ANQGSEA. CDR3 length equals 16 residues. CDR3 protein: CSLEGSANLSDNEQFF. Written as DNA, the CDR3 is TGCAGCTTAGAGGGTAGCGCCAACTTGTCCGACAATGAGCAGTTCTTC.